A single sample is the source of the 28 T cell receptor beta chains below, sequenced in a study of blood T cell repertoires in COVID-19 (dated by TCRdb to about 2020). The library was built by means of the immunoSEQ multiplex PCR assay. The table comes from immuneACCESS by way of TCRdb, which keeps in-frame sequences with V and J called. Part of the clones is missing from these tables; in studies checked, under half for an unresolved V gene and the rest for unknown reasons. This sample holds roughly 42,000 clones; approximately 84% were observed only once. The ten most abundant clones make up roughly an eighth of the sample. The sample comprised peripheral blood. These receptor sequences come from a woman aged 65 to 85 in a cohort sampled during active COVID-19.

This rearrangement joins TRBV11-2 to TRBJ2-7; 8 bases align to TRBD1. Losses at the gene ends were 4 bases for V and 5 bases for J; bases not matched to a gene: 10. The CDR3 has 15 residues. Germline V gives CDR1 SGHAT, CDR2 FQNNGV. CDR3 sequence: CASSSFDRGRHEQYF. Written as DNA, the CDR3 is TGTGCCAGCAGCTCATTCGACAGGGGTAGGCACGAGCAGTACTTC. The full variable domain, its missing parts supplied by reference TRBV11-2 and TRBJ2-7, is EAGVAQSPRYKIIEKRQSVAFWCNPISGHATLYWYQQILGQGPKLLIQFQNNGVVDDSQLPKDRFSAERLKGVDSTLKIQPAKLEDSAVYLCASSSFDRGRHEQYFGPGTRLTVT.

The CDR3 region is CASSPSHNEQFF. The CDR3 coding sequence is TGTGCCAGCAGCCCTAGCCACAATGAGCAGTTCTTC. This chain joins TRBV11-2 and TRBJ2-1, with D possibly matching TRBD2 (5 bases). Germline CDR1 reads SGHAT; CDR2 reads FQNNGV. This CDR3 comprises 12 residues. Trimming removed 5 bases at V and 5 bases at J, with 7 bases between.

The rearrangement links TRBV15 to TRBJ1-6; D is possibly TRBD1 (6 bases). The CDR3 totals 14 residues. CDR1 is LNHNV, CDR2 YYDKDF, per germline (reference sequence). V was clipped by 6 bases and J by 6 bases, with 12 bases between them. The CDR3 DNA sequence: TGTGCCACCAGGCGTGGACAGACTAATTCACCCCTCCACTTT. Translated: CATRRGQTNSPLHF.

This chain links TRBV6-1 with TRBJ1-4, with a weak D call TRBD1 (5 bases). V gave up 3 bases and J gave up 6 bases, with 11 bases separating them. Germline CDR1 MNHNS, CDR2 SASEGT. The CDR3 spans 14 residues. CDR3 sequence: CASSDTAGHEKLFF. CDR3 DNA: TGTGCCAGCAGTGACACGGCAGGGCATGAAAAACTGTTTTTT.

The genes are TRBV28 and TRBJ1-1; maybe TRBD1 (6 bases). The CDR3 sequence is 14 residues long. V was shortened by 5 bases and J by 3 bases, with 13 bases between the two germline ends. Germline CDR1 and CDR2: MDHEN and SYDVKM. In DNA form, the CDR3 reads TGTGCCAGCAGTCCGGGGGGCAGGTACACTGAAGCTTTCTTT. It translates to CASSPGGRYTEAFF.

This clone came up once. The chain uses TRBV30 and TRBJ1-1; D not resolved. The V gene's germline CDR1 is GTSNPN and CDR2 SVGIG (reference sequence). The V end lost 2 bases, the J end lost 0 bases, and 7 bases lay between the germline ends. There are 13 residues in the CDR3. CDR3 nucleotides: TGTGCCTGGAGTCGGGAGGTGAACACTGAAGCTTTCTTT. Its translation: CAWSREVNTEAFF.

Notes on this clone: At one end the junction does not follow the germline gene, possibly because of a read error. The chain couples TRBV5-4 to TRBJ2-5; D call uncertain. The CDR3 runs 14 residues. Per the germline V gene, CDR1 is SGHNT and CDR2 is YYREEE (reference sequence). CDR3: CASSLESGQKTQYF. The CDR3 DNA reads TGTGCCAGCAGCTTGGAATCTGGCCAAAAGACCCAGTACTTC.

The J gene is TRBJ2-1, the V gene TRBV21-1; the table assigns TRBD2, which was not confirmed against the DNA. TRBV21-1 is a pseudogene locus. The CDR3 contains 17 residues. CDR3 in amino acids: CASSDRGGGRSGNEQFF. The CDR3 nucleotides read TGTGCCAGCAGCGACCGGGGAGGAGGGAGATCGGGCAATGAGCAGTTCTTC.

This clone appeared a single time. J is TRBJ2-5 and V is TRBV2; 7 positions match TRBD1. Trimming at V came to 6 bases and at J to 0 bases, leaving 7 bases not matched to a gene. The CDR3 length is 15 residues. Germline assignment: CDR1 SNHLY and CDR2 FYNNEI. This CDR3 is CASSTSRGNQETQYF. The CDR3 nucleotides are TGTGCCAGCAGCACCTCCAGGGGGAACCAAGAGACCCAGTACTTC.

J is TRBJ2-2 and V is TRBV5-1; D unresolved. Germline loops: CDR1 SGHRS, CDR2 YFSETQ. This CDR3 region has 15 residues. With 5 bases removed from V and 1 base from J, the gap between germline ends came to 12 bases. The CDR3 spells CASRLQTGNTGELFF. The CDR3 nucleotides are TGCGCCAGCAGACTTCAGACGGGGAACACCGGGGAGCTGTTTTTT. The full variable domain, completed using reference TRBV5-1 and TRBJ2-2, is KAGVTQTPRYLIKTRGQQVTLSCSPISGHRSVSWYQQTPGQGLQFLFEYFSETQRNKGNFPGRFSGRQFSNSRSEMNVSTLELGDSALYLCASRLQTGNTGELFFGEGSRLTVL.

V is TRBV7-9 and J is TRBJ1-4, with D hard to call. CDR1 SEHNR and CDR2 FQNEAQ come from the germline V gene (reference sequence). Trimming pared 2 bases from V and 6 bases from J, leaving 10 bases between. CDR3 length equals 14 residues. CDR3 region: CASSLRRGDEKLFF. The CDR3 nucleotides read TGTGCCAGCAGCTTAAGGCGCGGGGATGAAAAACTGTTTTTT.

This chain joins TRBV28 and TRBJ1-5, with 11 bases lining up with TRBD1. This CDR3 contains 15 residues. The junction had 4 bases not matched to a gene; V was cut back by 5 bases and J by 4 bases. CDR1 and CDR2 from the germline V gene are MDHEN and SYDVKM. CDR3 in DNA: TGTGCCAGCAGTCCGGGACAGGGGGGAAATCAGCCCCAGCATTTT. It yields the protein CASSPGQGGNQPQHF. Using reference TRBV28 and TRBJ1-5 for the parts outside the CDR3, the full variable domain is DVKVTQSSRYLVKRTGEKVFLECVQDMDHENMFWYRQDPGLGLRLIYFSYDVKMKEKGDIPEGYSVSREKKERFSLILESASTNQTSMYLCASSPGQGGNQPQHFGDGTRLSIL.

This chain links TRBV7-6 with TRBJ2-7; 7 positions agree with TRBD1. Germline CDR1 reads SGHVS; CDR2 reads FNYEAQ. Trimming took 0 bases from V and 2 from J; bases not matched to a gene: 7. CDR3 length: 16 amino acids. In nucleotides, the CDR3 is TGTGCCAGCAGCTTAGCGGGCGGACAGGTCACCTACGAGCAGTACTTC. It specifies CASSLAGGQVTYEQYF.

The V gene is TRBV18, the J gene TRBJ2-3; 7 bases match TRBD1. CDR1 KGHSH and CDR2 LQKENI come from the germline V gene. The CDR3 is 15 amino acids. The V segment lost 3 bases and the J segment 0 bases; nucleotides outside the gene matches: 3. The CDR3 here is CASSPQGVSTDTQYF. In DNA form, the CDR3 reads TGTGCCAGCTCACCGCAGGGGGTTAGCACAGATACGCAGTATTTT.

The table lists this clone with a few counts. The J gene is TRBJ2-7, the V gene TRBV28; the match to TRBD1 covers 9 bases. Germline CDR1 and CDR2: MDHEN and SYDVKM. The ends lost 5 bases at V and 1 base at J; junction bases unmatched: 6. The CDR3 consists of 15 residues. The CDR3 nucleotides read TGTGCCAGCAGTCGAGACGGGACAGGGTCCTACGAGCAGTACTTC. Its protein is CASSRDGTGSYEQYF.

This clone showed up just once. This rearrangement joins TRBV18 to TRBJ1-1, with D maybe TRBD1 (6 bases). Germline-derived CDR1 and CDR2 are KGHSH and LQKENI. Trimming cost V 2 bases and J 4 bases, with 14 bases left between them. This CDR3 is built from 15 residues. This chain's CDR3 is CASSPGGGGSTEAFF. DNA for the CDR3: TGTGCCAGCTCACCAGGTGGGGGGGGCTCCACTGAAGCTTTCTTT. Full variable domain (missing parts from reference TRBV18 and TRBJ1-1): NAGVMQNPRHLVRRRGQEARLRCSPMKGHSHVYWYRQLPEEGLKFMVYLQKENIIDESGMPKERFSAEFPKEGPSILRIQQVVRGDSAAYFCASSPGGGGSTEAFFGQGTRLTVV.

The CDR3 loop is CASSEGLAPYEQYF. The CDR3, as DNA: TGTGCCAGCAGTGAAGGTCTAGCCCCCTACGAGCAGTACTTC. The chain has TRBV2 and TRBJ2-7, with a possible D match to TRBD2 (5 bases). Looked up from germline, CDR1 is SNHLY and CDR2 is FYNNEI. V dropped 1 base and J dropped 2 bases, with 9 bases sitting between them. There are 14 residues in the CDR3.

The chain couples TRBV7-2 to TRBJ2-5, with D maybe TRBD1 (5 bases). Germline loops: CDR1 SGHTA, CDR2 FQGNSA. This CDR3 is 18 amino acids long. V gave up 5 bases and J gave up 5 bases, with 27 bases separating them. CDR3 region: CASSPRGRFGWARETQYF. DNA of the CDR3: TGTGCCAGCAGCCCTAGGGGCCGTTTCGGGTGGGCGCGGGAGACCCAGTACTTC.

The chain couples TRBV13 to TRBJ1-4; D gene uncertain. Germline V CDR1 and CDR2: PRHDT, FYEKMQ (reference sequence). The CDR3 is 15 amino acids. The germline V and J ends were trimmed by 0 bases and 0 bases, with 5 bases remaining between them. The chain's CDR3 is CASSLGQATNEKLFF. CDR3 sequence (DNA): TGTGCCAGCAGCTTAGGACAAGCAACTAATGAAAAACTGTTTTTT. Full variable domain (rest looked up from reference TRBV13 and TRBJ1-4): AAGVIQSPRHLIKEKRETATLKCYPIPRHDTVYWYQQGPGQDPQFLISFYEKMQSDKGSIPDRFSAQQFSDYHSELNMSSLELGDSALYFCASSLGQATNEKLFFGSGTQLSVL.

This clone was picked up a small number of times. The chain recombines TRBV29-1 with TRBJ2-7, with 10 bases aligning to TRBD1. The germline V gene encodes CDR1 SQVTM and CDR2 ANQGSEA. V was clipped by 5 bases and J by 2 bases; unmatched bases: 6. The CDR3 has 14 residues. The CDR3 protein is CSVKTGTGAYEQYF. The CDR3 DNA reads TGCAGCGTTAAAACCGGGACAGGGGCCTACGAGCAGTACTTC.

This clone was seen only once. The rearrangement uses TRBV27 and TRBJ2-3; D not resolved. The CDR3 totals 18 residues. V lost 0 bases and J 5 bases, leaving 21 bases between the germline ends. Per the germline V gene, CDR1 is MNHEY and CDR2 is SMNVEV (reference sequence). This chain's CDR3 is CASSLSYNSPPNRDTQYF. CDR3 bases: TGTGCCAGCAGTTTATCCTATAACTCCCCCCCGAACCGAGATACGCAGTATTTT.

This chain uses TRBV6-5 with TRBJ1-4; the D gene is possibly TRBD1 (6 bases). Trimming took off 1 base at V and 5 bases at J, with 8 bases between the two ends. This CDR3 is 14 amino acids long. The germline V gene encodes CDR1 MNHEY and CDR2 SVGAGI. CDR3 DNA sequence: TGTGCCAGCAGTTACTTTGGACAGAATGAAAAACTGTTTTTT. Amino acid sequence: CASSYFGQNEKLFF.

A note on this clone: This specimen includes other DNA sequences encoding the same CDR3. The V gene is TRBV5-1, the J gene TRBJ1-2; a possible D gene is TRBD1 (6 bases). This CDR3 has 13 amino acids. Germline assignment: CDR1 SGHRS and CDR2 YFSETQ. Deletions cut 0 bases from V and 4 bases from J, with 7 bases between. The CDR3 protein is CASSLVGGYGYTF. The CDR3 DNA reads TGCGCCAGCAGCTTGGTAGGGGGCTATGGCTACACCTTC. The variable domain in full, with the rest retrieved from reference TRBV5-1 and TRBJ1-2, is KAGVTQTPRYLIKTRGQQVTLSCSPISGHRSVSWYQQTPGQGLQFLFEYFSETQRNKGNFPGRFSGRQFSNSRSEMNVSTLELGDSALYLCASSLVGGYGYTFGSGTRLTVV.

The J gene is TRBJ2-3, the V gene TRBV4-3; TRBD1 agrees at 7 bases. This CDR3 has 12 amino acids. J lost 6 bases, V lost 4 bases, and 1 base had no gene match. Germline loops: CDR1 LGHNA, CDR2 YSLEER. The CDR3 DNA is TGCGCCAGCAGCCCAGGGGGTGATACGCAGTATTTT. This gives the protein CASSPGGDTQYF.

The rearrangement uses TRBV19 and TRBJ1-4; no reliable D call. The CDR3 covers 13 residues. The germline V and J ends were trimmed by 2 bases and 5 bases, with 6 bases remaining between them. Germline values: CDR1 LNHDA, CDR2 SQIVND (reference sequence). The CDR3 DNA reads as TGTGCCAGTAGTATAAGAGGGAATGAAAAACTGTTTTTT. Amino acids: CASSIRGNEKLFF.

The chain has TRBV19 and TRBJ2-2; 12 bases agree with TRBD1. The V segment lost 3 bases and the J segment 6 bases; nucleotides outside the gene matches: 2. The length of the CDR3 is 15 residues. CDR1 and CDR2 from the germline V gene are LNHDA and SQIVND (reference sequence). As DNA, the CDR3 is TGTGCCAGTAGTATCGGGACAGGGGGCTCCGGGGAGCTGTTTTTT. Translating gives CASSIGTGGSGELFF.

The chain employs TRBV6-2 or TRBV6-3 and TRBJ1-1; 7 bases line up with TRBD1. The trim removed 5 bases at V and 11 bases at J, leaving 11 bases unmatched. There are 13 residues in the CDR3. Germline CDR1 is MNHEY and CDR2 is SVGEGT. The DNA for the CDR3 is TGTGCCAGCAGTACGTCACAGGGGCTGGGGGCTTTCTTT. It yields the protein CASSTSQGLGAFF.

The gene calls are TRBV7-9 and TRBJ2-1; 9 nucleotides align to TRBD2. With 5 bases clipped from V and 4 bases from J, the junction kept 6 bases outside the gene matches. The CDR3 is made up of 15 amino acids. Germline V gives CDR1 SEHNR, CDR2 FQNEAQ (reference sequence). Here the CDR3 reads CASSATSGSYNEQFF. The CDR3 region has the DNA TGTGCCAGCAGCGCCACTAGCGGGTCATACAATGAGCAGTTCTTC.